This entry features one T cell receptor (beta chain) sequence. As yet, its antigen is unknown. The conserved phenylalanine or tryptophan is not found at the CDR3 terminus, so this likely reflects a read error. Constant-region reverse primers amplified full-length variable regions, followed by semi-nested Nested Universal Primer A PCR. Each CDR3 protein is one row after TCRdb ran MiXCR on the 5' RACE reads. The data contain about 40,000 distinct CDR3 sequences, over 15% of them seen just once; the ten biggest clones take up 2.5% to 3.5%. General observations from the study: Tumor memory CD4+ T cell TCR gene usage was found to cluster with blood and lymph node memory CD4+ cells and with lymph node naive CD4+ cells.

This CDR3 has 13 amino acids. Germline CDR1 and CDR2: DFQATT and SNEGSKA (reference sequence). Trimming removed 7 bases at V and 0 bases at J, with 10 bases between. This receptor was taken from a female donor with breast cancer. Material for sequencing was naive CD4+ T cells sorted from a lymph node. This sample's subset: naive CD4+ T cells, CD4+CD45RA+CD25-. The V and J genes are TRBV20-1 and TRBJ1-3; D not certain. The chain's CDR3 is CSVGVTSGNTIYL. The CDR3 region has the DNA TGCAGTGTCGGGGTTACCTCTGGAAACACCATATATCTT.